This T cell receptor beta chain is from a study of blood T cell repertoires in COVID-19. Study context: Material from acute and convalescent COVID-19 was sourced from the United States, Italy and Spain.

In terms of age and location, participants ranged from roughly 18 to 90 years and lived in approximately 24 US areas. Cohorts were assigned according to the clinical history that participants reported. Each recovered donor of Cohort 3 presented with two negative PCRs, clearance, or symptom resolution. Method: immunoSEQ multiplex PCR; TCRdb's copy keeps in-frame clones and lacks some. The sample includes more than 200,000 clones, 80% to 95% seen only once; the top ten take about 1.9%. The sequencing sample was made of PBMCs or T cells enriched from blood (not recorded which). This TCR was recovered from a woman between 18 and 30 years old who had recovered from COVID-19.

CDR3 nucleotides: TGTGCCAGCAGTCCTCTCGTCCCAGTCCGTGTCTATGGCTACACCTTC. It is translated as CASSPLVPVRVYGYTF. The chain employs TRBV2 and TRBJ1-2; no clear D gene. Trimming shortened V by 5 bases and J by 4 bases, and 20 bases separated the two germline ends. Germline V gene lookup returns CDR1 SNHLY and CDR2 FYNNEI. The CDR3 spans 16 residues. Drawing the rest from reference TRBV2 and TRBJ1-2, the complete variable domain is EPEVTQTPSHQVTQMGQEVILRCVPISNHLYFYWYRQILGQKVEFLVSFYNNEISEKSEIFDDQFSVERPDGSNFTLKIRSTKLEDSAMYFCASSPLVPVRVYGYTFGSGTRLTVV.